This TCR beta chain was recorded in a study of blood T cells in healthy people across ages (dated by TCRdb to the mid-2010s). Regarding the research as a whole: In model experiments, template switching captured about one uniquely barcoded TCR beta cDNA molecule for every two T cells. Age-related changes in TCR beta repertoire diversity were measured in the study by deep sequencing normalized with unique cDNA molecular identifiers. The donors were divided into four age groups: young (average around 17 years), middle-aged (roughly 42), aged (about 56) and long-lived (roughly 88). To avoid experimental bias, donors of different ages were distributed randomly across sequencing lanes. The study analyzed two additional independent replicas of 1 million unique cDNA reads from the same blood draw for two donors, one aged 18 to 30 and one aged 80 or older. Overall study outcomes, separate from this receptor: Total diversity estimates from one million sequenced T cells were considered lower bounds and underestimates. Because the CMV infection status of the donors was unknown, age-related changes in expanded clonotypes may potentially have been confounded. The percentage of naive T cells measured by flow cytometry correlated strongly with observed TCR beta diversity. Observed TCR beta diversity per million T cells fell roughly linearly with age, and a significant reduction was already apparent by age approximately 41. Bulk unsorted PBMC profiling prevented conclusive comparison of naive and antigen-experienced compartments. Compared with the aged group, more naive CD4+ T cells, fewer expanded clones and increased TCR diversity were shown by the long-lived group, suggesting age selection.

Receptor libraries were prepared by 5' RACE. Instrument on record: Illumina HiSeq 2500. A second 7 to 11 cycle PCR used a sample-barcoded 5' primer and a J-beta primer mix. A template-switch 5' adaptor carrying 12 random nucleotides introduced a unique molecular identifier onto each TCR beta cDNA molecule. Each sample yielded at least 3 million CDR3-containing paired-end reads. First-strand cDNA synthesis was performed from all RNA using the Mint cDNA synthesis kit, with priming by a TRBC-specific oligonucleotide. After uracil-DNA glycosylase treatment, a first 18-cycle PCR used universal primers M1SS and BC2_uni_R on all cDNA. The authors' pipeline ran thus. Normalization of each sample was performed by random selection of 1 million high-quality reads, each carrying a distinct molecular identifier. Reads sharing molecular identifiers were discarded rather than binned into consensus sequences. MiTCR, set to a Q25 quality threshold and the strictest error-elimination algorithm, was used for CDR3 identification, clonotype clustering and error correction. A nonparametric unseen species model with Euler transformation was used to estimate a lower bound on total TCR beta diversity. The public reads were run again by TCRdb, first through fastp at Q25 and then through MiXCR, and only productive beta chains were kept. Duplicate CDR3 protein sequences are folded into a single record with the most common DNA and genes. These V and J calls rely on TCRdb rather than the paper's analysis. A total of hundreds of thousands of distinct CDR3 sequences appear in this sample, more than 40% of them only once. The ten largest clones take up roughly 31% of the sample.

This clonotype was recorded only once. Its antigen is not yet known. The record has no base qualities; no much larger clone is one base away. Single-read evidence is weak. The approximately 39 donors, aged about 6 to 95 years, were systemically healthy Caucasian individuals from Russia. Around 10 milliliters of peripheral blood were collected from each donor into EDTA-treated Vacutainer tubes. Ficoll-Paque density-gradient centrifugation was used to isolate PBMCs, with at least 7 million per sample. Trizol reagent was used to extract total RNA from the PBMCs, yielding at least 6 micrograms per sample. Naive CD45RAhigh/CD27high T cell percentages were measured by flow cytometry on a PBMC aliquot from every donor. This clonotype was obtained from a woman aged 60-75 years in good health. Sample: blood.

The CDR3 region: CASSLPKRTTSGGYEQYF. Here is the DNA: TGTGCCAGCAGTTTACCCAAACGGACCACTAGCGGAGGCTACGAGCAGTACTTC. The sequence links TRBV12-3 or TRBV12-4 to TRBJ2-7; TRBD2 agrees with 8 junctional bases. V and J are trimmed by 2 bases and 3 bases, and the gene matches miss 15 bases of the junction. Including the terminal cysteine and phenylalanine, the CDR3 comprises 18 residues. Here the CDR3 DNA is all that survives: 54 bases in frame from base 1.